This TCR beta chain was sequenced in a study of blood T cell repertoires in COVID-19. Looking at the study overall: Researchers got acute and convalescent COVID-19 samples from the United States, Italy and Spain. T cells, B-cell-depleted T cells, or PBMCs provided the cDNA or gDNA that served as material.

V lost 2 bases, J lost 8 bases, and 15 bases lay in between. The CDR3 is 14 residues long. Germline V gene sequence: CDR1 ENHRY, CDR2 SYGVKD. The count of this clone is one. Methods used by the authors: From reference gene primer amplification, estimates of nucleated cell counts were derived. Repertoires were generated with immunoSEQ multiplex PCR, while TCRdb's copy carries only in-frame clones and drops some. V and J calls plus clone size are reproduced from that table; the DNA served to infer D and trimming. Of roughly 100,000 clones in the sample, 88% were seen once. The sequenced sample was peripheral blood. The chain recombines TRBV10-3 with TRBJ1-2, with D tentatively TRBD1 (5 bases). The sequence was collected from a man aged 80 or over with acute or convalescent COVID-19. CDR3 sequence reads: CAISESGTQGGYTF. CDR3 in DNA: TGTGCCATCAGTGAGAGCGGGACCCAGGGCGGCTACACCTTC.